This is a list of T cell receptor beta chains from one sample in a study of beta chain features in type 1 diabetes. TCRdb's table, derived via immunoSEQ multiplex PCR, lists solely in-frame clones and lacks some. The table lists about 15,000 clones, roughly two fifths of them singletons, with 0.53% in the top ten. The material sequenced was stem cell memory CD4+ T cells from blood. Receptor source: a woman in her 40s in good health. Both conserved end residues are part of each CDR3. The order of the fields is V gene, D gene, clone size, J gene, CDR3 protein, CDR3 DNA. D genes are given only for firm matches. A row's size may be missing; if present it is once, few, many or a size class.

TRBV7-8	.	.	TRBJ2-7	CASSLRQGFYEQYF	TGTGCCAGCAGCTTAAGGCAGGGTTTCTACGAGCAGTACTTC
TRBV10-1	.	few	TRBJ2-5	CASSENRGGETQYF	TGCGCCAGCAGTGAAAACAGGGGAGGAGAGACCCAGTACTTC
TRBV19	TRBD2	few	TRBJ2-3	CASMKPSGTSTDTQYF	TGTGCCAGTATGAAGCCTAGCGGAACTAGCACAGATACGCAGTATTTT
TRBV4-3	.	few	TRBJ2-1	CASSQVISSYNEQFF	TGCGCCAGCAGCCAAGTTATTAGCTCCTACAATGAGCAGTTCTTC
TRBV7-9	TRBD2	few	TRBJ2-1	CASSLAGLAGGSSYNEQFF	TGTGCCAGCAGCTTAGCGGGACTAGCGGGGGGGAGCTCCTACAATGAGCAGTTCTTC
TRBV5-1	.	.	TRBJ2-1	CASRNSLTYNEQFF	TGCGCCAGCAGAAACAGTTTAACCTACAATGAGCAGTTCTTC
TRBV15	TRBD1	few	TRBJ2-5	CATSRDPGQEETQYF	TGTGCCACCAGCAGAGATCCGGGACAGGAAGAGACCCAGTACTTC
TRBV7-2	.	.	TRBJ1-1	CASSLGMRGTLHTEAFF	TGTGCCAGCAGCTTAGGCATGCGGGGGACACTCCACACTGAAGCTTTCTTT
TRBV5-1	.	few	TRBJ1-1	CASSLVSGRINTEAFF	TGCGCCAGCAGCTTGGTATCTGGCAGGATAAACACTGAAGCTTTCTTT
TRBV7-2	TRBD2	.	TRBJ2-3	CASSLGTSGRADTQYF	TGTGCCAGCAGCTTGGGGACTAGCGGGAGAGCGGATACGCAGTATTTT
TRBV9	.	few	TRBJ2-5	CASSLATQGSRETQYF	TGTGCCAGCAGCCTTGCCACCCAGGGGAGCAGGGAGACCCAGTACTTC
TRBV14	TRBD1	.	TRBJ2-7	CASSRSPGTGTYEQYF	TGTGCCAGCAGCCGAAGCCCTGGGACAGGGACCTACGAGCAGTACTTC
TRBV2	.	.	TRBJ1-4	CASWGGEKLFF	TGTGCCAGCTGGGGGGGTGAAAAACTGTTTTTT
TRBV4-2	.	few	TRBJ1-5	CASSLAGGNQPQHF	TGTGCCAGCAGCTTGGCAGGCGGCAATCAGCCCCAGCATTTT
TRBV7-9	.	medium-sized	TRBJ2-5	CASSLYGGETQYF	TGTGCCAGCAGCTTATATGGAGGCGAGACCCAGTACTTC
TRBV6-5	.	.	TRBJ1-2	CASSYRTGGGYGYTF	TGTGCCAGCAGTTACCGGACGGGGGGGGGCTATGGCTACACCTTC
TRBV5-1	TRBD1	.	TRBJ1-1	CASSLGGTGNTEAFF	TGCGCCAGCAGCTTGGGAGGGACAGGCAACACTGAAGCTTTCTTT
TRBV6-1	TRBD1	.	TRBJ2-5	CASSLGQGQQYF	TGTGCCAGCAGCCTCGGACAGGGACAGCAGTACTTC
TRBV6-6	TRBD1	once	TRBJ1-1	CASSYSPGQGPTEAFF	TGTGCCAGCAGTTACTCGCCGGGACAGGGGCCGACTGAAGCTTTCTTT
TRBV4-3	TRBD2	few	TRBJ2-2	CASSQSGGGTGELFF	TGCGCCAGCAGCCAATCGGGGGGAGGCACCGGGGAGCTGTTTTTT
TRBV23-1	.	medium-sized	TRBJ2-1	CASSQSKAGSYNEQFF	TGCGCCAGCAGTCAATCGAAGGCGGGGAGCTACAATGAGCAGTTCTTC
TRBV29-1	TRBD1	.	TRBJ2-1	CSVLRDRNYNEQFF	TGCAGCGTCCTCCGGGACAGGAATTACAATGAGCAGTTCTTC
TRBV2	TRBD1	few	TRBJ2-7	CASSERGHSYEQYF	TGTGCCAGCAGTGAAAGGGGGCACTCCTACGAGCAGTACTTC
TRBV29-1	.	.	TRBJ2-4	CSVARGGAANIQYF	TGCAGCGTCGCCCGCGGAGGGGCCGCAAACATTCAGTACTTC
TRBV18	TRBD1	.	TRBJ2-1	CASSPRDRFTLNEQFF	TGTGCCAGCTCACCACGGGACAGGTTTACCCTCAATGAGCAGTTCTTC
TRBV7-2	.	few	TRBJ1-1	CASSLAGGITEAFF	TGTGCCAGCAGCTTAGCAGGAGGGATCACTGAAGCTTTCTTT
TRBV4-1	.	.	TRBJ1-4	CASSQDREEKLFF	TGCGCCAGCAGCCAAGATCGGGAGGAAAAACTGTTTTTT
TRBV27	.	.	TRBJ1-1	CASSLSYMNTEAFF	TGTGCCAGCAGTTTAAGCTATATGAACACTGAAGCTTTCTTT
TRBV4-1	.	few	TRBJ2-7	CAGSKLNDSYEQYF	TGCGCCGGCTCTAAACTAAATGACTCCTACGAGCAGTACTTC
TRBV13	TRBD2	few	TRBJ2-4	CASSFGYSGGAAKNIQYF	TGTGCCAGCAGCTTCGGCTACAGCGGGGGGGCCGCCAAAAACATTCAGTACTTC
TRBV5-6	.	few	TRBJ1-1	CASSAQSEAFF	TGTGCCAGCAGCGCTCAGTCTGAAGCTTTCTTT
TRBV27	TRBD1	few	TRBJ2-3	CASSPIDRASTDTQYF	TGTGCCAGCAGCCCGATTGACAGGGCTAGCACAGATACGCAGTATTTT
TRBV2	TRBD1	few	TRBJ1-1	CASSGTGDMNTEAFF	TGTGCCAGCAGCGGGACAGGAGACATGAACACTGAAGCTTTCTTT
TRBV27	TRBD2	few	TRBJ2-3	CASSLGWGGDTDTQYF	TGTGCCAGCAGTTTGGGATGGGGGGGGGACACAGATACGCAGTATTTT
TRBV21-1	.	.	TRBJ2-5	CASSRREGRQETQYF	TGTGCCAGCAGCAGACGAGAGGGCAGACAAGAGACCCAGTACTTC
TRBV29-1	.	.	TRBJ2-1	CSGKRNEQFF	TGCAGCGGAAAGAGGAATGAGCAGTTCTTC
TRBV7-2	.	few	TRBJ2-2	CASSPFGAANTGELFF	TGTGCCAGCAGCCCCTTCGGAGCGGCGAACACCGGGGAGCTGTTTTTT
TRBV7-2	TRBD1	.	TRBJ1-2	CASSPTRDSYGYTF	TGTGCCAGCAGCCCAACCCGGGACAGCTATGGCTACACCTTC
TRBV5-6	.	once	TRBJ1-2	CASSFAGGRGYTF	TGTGCCAGCAGCTTCGCGGGGGGCCGTGGCTACACCTTC
TRBV6-1	.	.	TRBJ2-7	CASIGAPMFGEQYF	TGTGCCAGCATAGGGGCCCCCATGTTCGGGGAGCAGTACTTC
TRBV5-4	.	few	TRBJ2-7	CASSFSGSYEQYF	TGTGCCAGCAGCTTTTCAGGGTCCTACGAGCAGTACTTC
TRBV7-6	TRBD2	few	TRBJ2-4	CASSLELAGAPRTNIQYF	TGTGCCAGCAGCTTAGAACTAGCGGGGGCGCCCAGAACAAACATTCAGTACTTC